This T cell receptor beta chain emerged from a study of T cell responses to AZD1222 COVID-19 vaccine. Investigators merged groups given second doses at roughly 4 or roughly 12 weeks. Repertoires were generated with immunoSEQ multiplex PCR, while TCRdb's copy carries only in-frame clones and drops some. The table has about 130,000 clones, 90% to 95% seen once. Study-level results: Only five or six individuals given AZD1222 were seropositive at baseline. Spike-wide coverage was observed for vaccine-associated CD4 TCRs, with dominant responses at 160-218 and 743-854. There were repertoire samples only from the period after the peak T cell response.

Comment on this clone: Its antigen remains unknown.

The sample consisted of peripheral blood, taken 28 days after the second AZD1222 dose. The source is an adult who received the AZD1222 COVID-19 vaccine.

CDR3 amino acids: CASRSFMGNQPQHF. CDR3 DNA: TGTGCCAGCCGGTCGTTTATGGGCAATCAGCCCCAGCATTTT. The chain carries TRBV19 and TRBJ1-5; D not certain. Germline CDR1 reads LNHDA; CDR2 reads SQIVND (reference sequence). The CDR3 sequence is 14 residues long. V lost 9 bases and J lost 2, with 14 bases in between.